Included here is one T cell receptor beta chain sequence, with context. These data belong to a study of control samples from healthy donors and cancer patients. Germline CDR1 and CDR2: WNHNN and SYGVQD (reference sequence). The V end was cut by 0 bases, the J end by 2 bases, with 6 bases between. This CDR3 comprises 14 residues. Generated by immunoSEQ multiplex PCR, the TCRdb table keeps only in-frame clones and is missing some. This table has some 120,000 clones, about 94% appearing once. Sequencing was carried out using blood. V usage is TRBV10-1 and J usage is TRBJ2-3; no firm D call. This sequence originates from a man younger than 45 in good health. The CDR3 sequence is CASSESPDTDTQYF. The CDR3 bases are TGCGCCAGCAGTGAGTCGCCTGACACAGATACGCAGTATTTT.